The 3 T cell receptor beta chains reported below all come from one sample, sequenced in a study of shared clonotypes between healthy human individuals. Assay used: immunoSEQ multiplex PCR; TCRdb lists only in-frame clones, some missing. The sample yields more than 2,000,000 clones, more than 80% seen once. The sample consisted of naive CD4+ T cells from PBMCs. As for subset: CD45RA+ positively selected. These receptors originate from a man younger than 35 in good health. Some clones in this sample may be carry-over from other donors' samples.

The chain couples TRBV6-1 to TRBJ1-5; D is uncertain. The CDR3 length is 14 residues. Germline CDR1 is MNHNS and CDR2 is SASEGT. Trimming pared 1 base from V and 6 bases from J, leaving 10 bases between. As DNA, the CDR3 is TGTGCCAGCAGTGAAGGTCTAGGAGGTCAGCCCCAGCATTTT. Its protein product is CASSEGLGGQPQHF.

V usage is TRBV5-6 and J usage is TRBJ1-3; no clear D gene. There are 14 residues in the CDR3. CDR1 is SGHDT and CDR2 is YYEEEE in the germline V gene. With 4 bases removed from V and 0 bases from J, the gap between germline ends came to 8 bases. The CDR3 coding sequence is TGTGCCAGCAGCATCTACCTCTCTGGAAACACCATATATTTT. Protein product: CASSIYLSGNTIYF. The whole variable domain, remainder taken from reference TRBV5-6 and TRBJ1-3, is DAGVTQSPTHLIKTRGQQVTLRCSPKSGHDTVSWYQQALGQGPQFIFQYYEEEERQRGNFPDRFSGHQFPNYSSELNVNALLLGDSALYLCASSIYLSGNTIYFGEGSWLTVV.

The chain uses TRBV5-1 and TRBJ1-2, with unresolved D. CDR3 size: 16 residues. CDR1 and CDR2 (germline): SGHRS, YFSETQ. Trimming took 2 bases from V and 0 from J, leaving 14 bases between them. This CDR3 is CASSFGQVRANYGYTF. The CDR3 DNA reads TGCGCCAGCAGCTTTGGGCAGGTGAGAGCTAACTATGGCTACACCTTC.